The subject of this entry is one T cell receptor (beta chain). Its antigen is still unknown. The sample belongs to a study of T cell responses to AZD1222 COVID-19 vaccine. Sequencing was performed with immunoSEQ multiplex PCR; in TCRdb, only in-frame clones are kept and a portion is missing. The table lists about 67,000 clones, about 80% of them singletons. Study findings and constraints: Receipt of two AZD1222 doses was followed by a rise in Spike-specific TCR breadth and depth. Within unmutated variant regions lay the reported targets of nearly half of spike-specific TCRs. Donors were largely white British and mainly female; clonal diversity was possibly underestimated.

The CDR3 totals 14 residues. The V end lost 5 bases, the J end lost 0 bases, and 10 bases lay between the germline ends. Germline CDR1 and CDR2: SGHRS and YFSETQ. Investigators merged groups given second doses at roughly 4 or roughly 12 weeks. The receptor comes from an adult who received the AZD1222 COVID-19 vaccine. Sequencing was performed on peripheral blood, taken 28 days after the second AZD1222 dose. The rearrangement links TRBV5-1 to TRBJ2-3, with a possible D match to TRBD1 (5 bases). DNA for the CDR3: TGCGCCAGCAGGACAGTTTTTAGCACAGATACGCAGTATTTT. Protein sequence: CASRTVFSTDTQYF.